The present T cell receptor beta chain was sequenced within a study of regulatory T cells in long-lasting Graves disease. Time point here: newly diagnosed GD, antithyroid drugs for less than 3 months. The TCR library was made from RNA extracted from PBMCs. This clonotype was found many times. V was cut by 5 bases and J by 10 bases, with 20 bases left in between. Looked up from germline, CDR1 is MGHDK and CDR2 is SYGVNS. The CDR3 is 14 amino acids. Building of the TCR beta libraries involved iRepertoire HTBI primers and Arm-PCR of CDR3 regions. MiXCR, run by TCRdb on the multiplex PCR reads, gives a single entry per CDR3 protein. The sample records a few hundred thousand distinct CDR3 sequences, about 15% being singletons. A further study also used this sample, focusing on T cells in Graves' hyperthyroidism and ophthalmopathy.

V and J are TRBV25-1 and TRBJ1-1, with D possibly TRBD1 on 6 matching bases. Sequenced material: peripheral blood mononuclear cells (PBMCs), taken at new diagnosis, from a patient treated with antithyroid drugs. The sequence derives from a woman in her thirties or forties with Graves disease. In nucleotides, the CDR3 is TGTGCCAGCAGTCATGCAGGACAGACTTTTGGAGCTTTCTTT. This translates into CASSHAGQTFGAFF.